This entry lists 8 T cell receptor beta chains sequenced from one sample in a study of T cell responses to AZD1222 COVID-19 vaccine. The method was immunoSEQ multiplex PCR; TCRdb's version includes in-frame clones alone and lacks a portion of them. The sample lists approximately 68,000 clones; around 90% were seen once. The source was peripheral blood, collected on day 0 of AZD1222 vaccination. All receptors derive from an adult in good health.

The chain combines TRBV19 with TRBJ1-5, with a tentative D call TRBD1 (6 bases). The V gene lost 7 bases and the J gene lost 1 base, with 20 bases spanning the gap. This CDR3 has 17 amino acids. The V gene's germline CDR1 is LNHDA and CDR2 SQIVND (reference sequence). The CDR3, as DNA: TGTGCCAGTAAGGTTGGGCGGGGGCTCTCGAGCAATCAGCCCCAGCATTTT. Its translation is CASKVGRGLSSNQPQHF.

The CDR3 DNA sequence: TGTGCCAGCAGCTTAGTCACTAGCGGGGGGTTCGAGCAGTACTTC. Protein product: CASSLVTSGGFEQYF. This chain uses TRBV13 with TRBJ2-7, with 12 bases that match TRBD2. The trim removed 1 base at V and 6 bases at J, leaving 4 bases unmatched. Germline V CDR1 and CDR2: PRHDT, FYEKMQ (reference sequence). The CDR3 has 15 amino acids.

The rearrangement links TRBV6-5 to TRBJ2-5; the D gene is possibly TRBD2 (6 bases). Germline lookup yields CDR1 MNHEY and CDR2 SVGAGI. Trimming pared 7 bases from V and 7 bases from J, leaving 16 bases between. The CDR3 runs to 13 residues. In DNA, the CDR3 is TGTGCCAGCACGGACGAGGGGCGGGGGACCCAGTACTTC. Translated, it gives CASTDEGRGTQYF.

CDR3 protein: CSASRQSSYNSPLHF. The CDR3 DNA is TGCAGTGCTAGTAGACAGAGCTCCTATAATTCACCCCTCCACTTT. The rearrangement joins TRBV20-1 to TRBJ1-6; tentative D call: TRBD1 (5 bases). Between the trimmed V and J ends, which lost 3 bases and 0 bases, there was a span of 9 bases. Germline V gives CDR1 DFQATT, CDR2 SNEGSKA (reference sequence). This CDR3 has 15 residues.

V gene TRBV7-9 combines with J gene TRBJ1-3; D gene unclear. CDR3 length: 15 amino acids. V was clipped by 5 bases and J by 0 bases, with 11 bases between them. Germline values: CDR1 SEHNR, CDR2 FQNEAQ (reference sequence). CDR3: CASSPPAISGNTIYF. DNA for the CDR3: TGTGCCAGCAGCCCCCCCGCAATCTCTGGAAACACCATATATTTT.

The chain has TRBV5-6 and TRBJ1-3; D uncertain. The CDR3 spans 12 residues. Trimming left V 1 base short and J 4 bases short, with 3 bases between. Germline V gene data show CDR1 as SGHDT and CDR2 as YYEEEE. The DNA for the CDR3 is TGTGCCAGCAGCTTGACGGGAAACACCATATATTTT. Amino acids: CASSLTGNTIYF.

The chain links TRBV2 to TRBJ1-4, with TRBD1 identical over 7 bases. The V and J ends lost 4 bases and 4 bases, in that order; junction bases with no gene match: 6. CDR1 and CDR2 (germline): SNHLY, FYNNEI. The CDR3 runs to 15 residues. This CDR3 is CASSVNRGGNEKLFF. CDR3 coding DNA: TGTGCCAGCAGTGTAAACAGGGGAGGTAATGAAAAACTGTTTTTT.

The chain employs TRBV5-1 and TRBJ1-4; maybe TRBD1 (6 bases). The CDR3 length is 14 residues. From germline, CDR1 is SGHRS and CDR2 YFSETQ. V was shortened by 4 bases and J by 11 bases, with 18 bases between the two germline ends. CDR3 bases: TGCGCCAGCAGCCCGGACAGCTCGACCGGCAAACTGTTTTTT. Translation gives CASSPDSSTGKLFF.